A single count supports the clone carrying this T cell receptor (beta chain). Its target is not known. V lost 8 bases and J 7 bases, leaving 12 bases between the germline ends. Per germline, CDR1 MGHDK and CDR2 SYGVNS. The CDR3 totals 11 residues. The source of the sample is a study of T cell repertoires in cytomegalovirus infection. About the study: From public TCR beta signatures came an indication of both CMV infection and matching HLA type.

Overall study results and limits: CMV carriers having the relevant HLA were flagged by cumulative public TCR beta family frequency.

TCRdb reanalysed the reads using MiXCR and keeps one entry per CDR3 protein. In the table there are approximately 76,000 distinct CDR3 sequences, roughly 40% of which are singletons. This material consisted of CD8+ T cells from cultured PBMCs, taken from culture after CMV antigen stimulation. The TCR sequence derives from a human donor in good health (CMV status not recorded). Some clones in this sample may be carry-over from other donors' samples. This chain connects TRBV25-1 to TRBJ2-7, with a weak D call TRBD2 (5 bases). This CDR3 is CASEGRLEQYF. CDR3 bases: TGTGCCAGCGAGGGTCGGTTGGAGCAGTACTTC.